This record concerns one TCR beta chain sequence. Its antigen is still unknown. The sample belongs to a study of shared clonotypes between healthy human individuals. Study-wide background: Per donor, CD8 memory used one plate, CD8 naive used two, CD4 memory used three and CD4 naive used three.

Naive CD8 cells lacked CD45RO, underwent positive selection for CCR7 and left out terminally differentiated effector memory CD45RA+ cells. CDR1 SGHNT and CDR2 YYREEE come from the germline V gene (reference sequence). The CDR3 runs 13 residues. The V and J ends lost 2 bases and 4 bases respectively, with 9 bases between them. A deep-level run was used for the assay. Clones were sequenced by immunoSEQ multiplex PCR, and TCRdb holds only the in-frame ones, with some missing. The repertoire holds roughly 2 million clones, with about 95% as singletons. Regarding the study as a whole: Among the subsets, naive ones generally showed larger estimated richness than memory ones.

Sequencing input: naive CD8+ T cells sorted from blood. This TCR was recovered from a man aged 18 to 30 in good health. The chain employs TRBV5-4 and TRBJ2-5; a possible D gene is TRBD1 (6 bases). DNA for the CDR3: TGTGCCAGCAGCTTTTGGGGGCGAGAGACCCAGTACTTC. The encoded protein is CASSFWGRETQYF.